These T cell receptor beta chains were read from a single sample in a study of blood T cell repertoires in COVID-19. Repertoires were generated with immunoSEQ multiplex PCR, while TCRdb's copy carries only in-frame clones and drops some. The sample contains tens of thousands of clones, approximately 90% of which appear only once. Material for sequencing was peripheral blood. All receptors derive from a man aged 60 to 75 with active or convalescent COVID-19. The CDR3 runs from the conserved cysteine through the conserved F or W. Rows give clone size only sometimes, using once, few, many, or a class for an expanded clone.

>TRBJ1-1|once|TRBV5-1
CASSLDGGLYTEAFF
>TRBJ1-5|-|TRBV28
CASRLQDHQPQHF
>TRBJ2-7|-|TRBV27
CASSPLPRTVYEQYF
>TRBJ2-1|-|TRBV11-3
CASSPSRGSYNEQFF
>TRBJ2-1|-|TRBV28
CAAGLYNEQFF
>TRBJ1-2|-|TRBV9
CASSTRTGGNPNYGYTF
>TRBJ2-1|-|TRBV14
CASSPTGRGAYNEQFF
>TRBJ1-5|-|TRBV21-1
CASSKIPFSLQPQHF
>TRBJ2-5|once|TRBV5-1
CASSFGVYQETQYF
>TRBJ2-2|once|TRBV6-6
CASSPWRGQALNTGELFF
>TRBJ2-4|-|TRBV9
CASSDSSEADIQYF
>TRBJ2-1|-|TRBV10-1
CASSPGDNEQFF
>TRBJ1-1|-|TRBV18
CASSSTGGENTEAFF
>TRBJ1-1|-|TRBV6-4
CASSPPRDSLMNTEAFF
>TRBJ1-2|-|TRBV5-1
CASSERQGAVGYTF
>TRBJ1-2|-|TRBV19
CASSMNRENGYTF
>TRBJ1-2|-|TRBV9
CASSVGTTGAYGYTF
>TRBJ2-7|-|TRBV10-1
CASSESGYEQYF
>TRBJ1-5|-|TRBV19
CASSGQAGGQPQHF
>TRBJ1-2|-|TRBV11-3
CASSSTGVPTF
>TRBJ2-3|-|TRBV4-3
CASSQWGEDTQYF
>TRBJ1-5|-|TRBV19
CPWDYSNQPQHF
>TRBJ1-4|-|TRBV10-1
CASSDSARVGEKLFF
>TRBJ2-1|-|TRBV4-1
CASSQTQGQGVSEQFF
>TRBJ2-3|-|TRBV2
CASSEAIRSEADTQYF
>TRBJ1-1|-|TRBV27
CASSLQGYGGTEAFF
>TRBJ2-5|-|TRBV27
CASSLIRSGGAGRQETQYF
>TRBJ1-5|-|TRBV19
CASSAGQGAWQPQHF
>TRBJ1-2|-|TRBV28
CASRTGGARDYGYTF